Presented here are 10 T cell receptor beta chains from one specimen sequenced in a study of blood T cell repertoires in COVID-19. Profiled with immunoSEQ multiplex PCR; TCRdb holds only in-frame clones, not every one. Altogether 400,000 to 550,000 clones are present, around 89% being singletons, with the ten largest covering 4% to 4.5%. Material for sequencing was peripheral blood. The receptors were gathered from a woman in her 30s with acute or convalescent COVID-19.

This chain uses TRBV7-2 with TRBJ1-6; the match to TRBD1 covers 12 bases. The V gene's germline CDR1 is SGHTA and CDR2 FQGNSA. This CDR3 region has 15 residues. Trimming removed 5 bases from V and 10 bases from J; junction bases left unmatched: 6. DNA for the CDR3: TGTGCCAGCAGCGAGATGGGGACAGGGGGCTCACCCCTCCACTTT. It specifies CASSEMGTGGSPLHF.

This clone was seen just once. CDR3 residues: CASSTGQGAREQYF. CDR3 DNA: TGTGCCAGCAGCACGGGACAGGGGGCACGTGAGCAGTACTTC. The chain links TRBV5-5 to TRBJ2-7; TRBD1 aligns across 12 bases. The CDR3 runs 14 residues. Looked up from germline, CDR1 is SGHKS and CDR2 is YYEKEE (reference sequence). V lost 4 bases, J lost 7 bases, and 6 bases stayed unmatched.

The chain has TRBV4-1 and TRBJ2-3; 8 nucleotides agree with TRBD2. J was trimmed by 3 bases and V by 4 bases; bases with no gene match: 9. CDR3 length: 16 residues. Germline V gene sequence: CDR1 MGHRA, CDR2 YSYEKL. CDR3 residues: CASSLREGSITDTQYF. CDR3 bases: TGCGCCAGCAGCCTCCGGGAGGGAAGTATAACAGATACGCAGTATTTT.

The chain uses TRBV4-1 and TRBJ2-1; D gene ambiguous. V dropped 1 base and J dropped 4 bases, with 17 bases sitting between them. This CDR3 is built from 17 residues. Germline lookup yields CDR1 MGHRA and CDR2 YSYEKL. This chain's CDR3 is CASSQAIQATRYNEQFF. The CDR3, as DNA: TGCGCCAGCAGCCAAGCCATTCAGGCGACCCGGTACAATGAGCAGTTCTTC.

This chain uses TRBV28 with TRBJ1-1, with a weak D call TRBD1 (6 bases). CDR1 and CDR2 (germline): MDHEN, SYDVKM. The CDR3 has 14 amino acids. Trimming took 4 bases from V and 3 from J, leaving 12 bases between them. CDR3 nucleotides: TGTGCCAGCAGTTACGACAGGACCGACACTGAAGCTTTCTTT. Translating gives CASSYDRTDTEAFF.

The chain uses TRBV5-6 and TRBJ1-5; 7 bases map to TRBD1. The CDR3 spans 16 residues. J was trimmed by 4 bases and V by 3 bases; bases with no gene match: 10. Germline CDR1 reads SGHDT; CDR2 reads YYEEEE. The CDR3 sequence: CASSSHSGTVNQPQHF. CDR3 DNA: TGTGCCAGCAGCTCACACTCCGGGACAGTGAATCAGCCCCAGCATTTT.

The chain links TRBV19 to TRBJ2-5; 8 nucleotides align to TRBD1. Germline V gives CDR1 LNHDA, CDR2 SQIVND (reference sequence). J was trimmed by 5 bases and V by 3 bases; bases with no gene match: 11. The CDR3 runs 16 residues. As DNA, the CDR3 is TGTGCCAGTAGTATGGTTAACGCAGGGGGCGTGGAGACCCAGTACTTC. Translation: CASSMVNAGGVETQYF. The variable domain in full, completed from reference TRBV19 and TRBJ2-5, reads DGGITQSPKYLFRKEGQNVTLSCEQNLNHDAMYWYRQDPGQGLRLIYYSQIVNDFQKGDIAEGYSVSREKKESFPLTVTSAQKNPTAFYLCASSMVNAGGVETQYFGPGTRLLVL.

This rearrangement joins TRBV5-1 to TRBJ1-5, with 7 bases fitting TRBD1. The trim removed 4 bases at V and 1 base at J, leaving 5 bases unmatched. The CDR3 is 15 amino acids. Germline assignment: CDR1 SGHRS and CDR2 YFSETQ. The CDR3 reads CASSPTGASNQPQHF. CDR3 sequence (DNA): TGCGCCAGCAGCCCCACAGGGGCGAGCAATCAGCCCCAGCATTTT. Full variable domain (rest looked up from reference TRBV5-1 and TRBJ1-5): KAGVTQTPRYLIKTRGQQVTLSCSPISGHRSVSWYQQTPGQGLQFLFEYFSETQRNKGNFPGRFSGRQFSNSRSEMNVSTLELGDSALYLCASSPTGASNQPQHFGDGTRLSIL.

The gene calls are TRBV21-1 and TRBJ1-2. TRBV21-1 constitutes a pseudogene. The CDR3 loop spans 15 amino acids. The DNA for the CDR3 is TGTGCCAGCAGCACCTGGGGGGATTCTAACTATGGCTACACCTTC. As protein: CASSTWGDSNYGYTF.

The J gene is TRBJ2-5, the V gene TRBV7-7; 12 nucleotides match TRBD2. The CDR3 is made up of 15 amino acids. Germline CDR1 and CDR2: SSHAT and FNYEAQ (reference sequence). With 6 bases clipped from V and 4 bases from J, the junction kept 6 bases outside the gene matches. The CDR3 here is CASSLLAGGRETQYF. DNA for the CDR3: TGTGCCAGCAGTCTGCTAGCGGGGGGGCGAGAGACCCAGTACTTC.